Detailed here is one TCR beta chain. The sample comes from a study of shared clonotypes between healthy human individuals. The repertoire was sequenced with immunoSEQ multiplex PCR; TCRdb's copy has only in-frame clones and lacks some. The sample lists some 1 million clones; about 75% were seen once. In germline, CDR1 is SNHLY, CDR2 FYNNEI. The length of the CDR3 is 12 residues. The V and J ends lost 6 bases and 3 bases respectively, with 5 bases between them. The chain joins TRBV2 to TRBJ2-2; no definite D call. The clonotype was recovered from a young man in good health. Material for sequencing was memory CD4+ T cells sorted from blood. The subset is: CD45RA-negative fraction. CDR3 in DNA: TGTGCCAGCAGCGTCCACACCGGGGAGCTGTTTTTT. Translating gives CASSVHTGELFF.